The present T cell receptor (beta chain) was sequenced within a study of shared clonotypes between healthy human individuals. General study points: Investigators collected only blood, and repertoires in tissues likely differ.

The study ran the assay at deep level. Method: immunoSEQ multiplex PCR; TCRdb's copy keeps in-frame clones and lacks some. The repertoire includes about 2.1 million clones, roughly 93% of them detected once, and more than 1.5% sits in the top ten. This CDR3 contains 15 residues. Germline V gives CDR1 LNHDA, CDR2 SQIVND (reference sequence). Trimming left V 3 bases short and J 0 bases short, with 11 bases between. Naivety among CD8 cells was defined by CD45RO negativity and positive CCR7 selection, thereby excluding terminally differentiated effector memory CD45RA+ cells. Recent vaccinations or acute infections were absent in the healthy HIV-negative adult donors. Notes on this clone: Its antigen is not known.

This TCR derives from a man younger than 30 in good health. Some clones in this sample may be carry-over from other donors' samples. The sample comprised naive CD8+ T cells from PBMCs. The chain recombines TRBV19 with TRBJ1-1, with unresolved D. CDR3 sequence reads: CASSIGGRLNTEAFF. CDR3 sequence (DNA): TGTGCCAGTAGTATCGGAGGCCGGTTGAACACTGAAGCTTTCTTT. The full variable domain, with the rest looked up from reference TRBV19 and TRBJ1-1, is DGGITQSPKYLFRKEGQNVTLSCEQNLNHDAMYWYRQDPGQGLRLIYYSQIVNDFQKGDIAEGYSVSREKKESFPLTVTSAQKNPTAFYLCASSIGGRLNTEAFFGQGTRLTVV.